The entry that follows covers one T cell receptor beta chain sequence. This clone has only one observation. The target of this receptor is not known. Base qualities are not provided; no much larger clone lies one nucleotide away. Inclusion was restricted to participants for whom at least one PBMC sample before ART initiation and at least two post-ART samples were available. Treatment was received in the United States of America by all participants with HIV. Before DNA extraction, cryopreserved samples containing about 0.9-10 million PBMC were thawed and washed. At the time of the earliest PBMC sample for each participant with HIV, ages ranged from about 23 to 60 years. PBMC samples were contributed by each participant from 1-4 timepoints before ART initiation and 2-8 timepoints after ART initiation, with a median of 7 samples. Serial HIV viral load, CD4+ T-cell count, ART history and demographic data were obtained for every participant. Genomic DNA was extracted from unsorted PBMC with a Qiagen kit on a QIAcube, with processing performed in batches of 12 samples.

The sample is drawn from a study of long-term antiretroviral therapy in people with HIV (dated by TCRdb to 2021 to 2024). Background on the whole study: Collection of the earliest samples took place about a decade ahead of the 2015 WHO recommendation for immediate ART, at a time when ART was typically delayed until CD4 counts fell. This retrospective serial study examined whether starting ART and sustained HIV suppression were associated with changes in the composition and diversity of the TRB repertoire in peripheral blood. A total of some 210 cryopreserved PBMC samples were contributed to the cohort by 30 adults with confirmed HIV infection, with samples collected serially over a mean of approximately six years (range 1-12). About 40% of the 30 participants with HIV were female. No cross-contamination during QIAcube processing was shown when test extractions of a monoclonal T-cell line were performed alongside about 33 polyclonal samples. Findings and caveats that apply to the study as a whole: Inferences about post-ART repertoire changes were limited because no data were available on ART adherence, viral resistance or therapy changes. Limited PBMC availability meant only the TCR beta chain was sequenced, without alpha chain pairing. Unsorted PBMC were profiled instead of sorted CD4+ and CD8+ T cells because pre-ART samples had limited cell numbers. Starting ART was linked to a significant rise in TRB diversity, yet even after long-term ART the diversity remained significantly lower than in transplant donor controls. The samples were dated from about 2003 to 2018, and the ART regimens that were used may be less effective than current ART regimens. At every time point, the repertoire was dominated by expanded TRB clones first identified before ART initiation, although this dominance fluctuated and, in many PLHIV, declined after ART. Compared with controls, HIV repertoires had narrower CDR3 length ranges, and the network structure pointed to an antigen-experienced repertoire that shifted only slightly toward naive after ART.

Sequencing of the TRB variable region was done with the immunoSEQ hsTCRB v3.0 assay at survey level resolution. TRB sequencing targeted a depth of 40,000-50,000 T-cell genomes per sample. Pooled TRB libraries were sequenced on an Illumina MiSeq with a v3 150-cycle kit. Per the authors' processing: Repertoire analysis ran in R within a reproducible Nextflow workflow covering QC, data transformation and analysis. Custom analyses were implemented in LymphoSeq2, an R package for AIRR-Seq data exploration. A handful of samples yielding fewer than 5000 total TRB sequences were excluded, leaving around 190 analyzed HIV repertoires. Among the 188 retained HIV repertoires, 59 were collected before ART initiation and about 130 were collected after ART initiation. Each repertoire was downsampled to 5000 TRB nucleotide sequences, and summary statistics were averaged across 100 downsampling iterations. TRB sequences were retained for analysis only if CDR3 regions of at least seven amino acids were present. Diversity was assessed using a clonality score derived from Shannon entropy and using the Gini coefficient. In the repertoire networks, any two of the top 5000 CDR3 amino acid sequences were linked whenever the two sequences differed by an edit distance of one. Antigen specificity groups and MHC restriction were predicted for TRB CDR3 amino acid sequences with GLIPH2. Known CMV, EBV, HIV or tissue antigen associations were flagged by matching CDR3 amino acid sequences against VDJdb and McPAS-TCR. Pre-ART, post-ART and control groups were compared with Wilcoxon signed-rank tests and Holm-Bonferroni correction. What TCRdb holds here is the immuneACCESS table cut down to in-frame rearrangements. Part of the clones is not present; checked against another copy, under half of the missing clones reflect an unresolved V gene, and the others are unexplained. Clone size and V and J calls were adopted from that table, with D and trimming inferred from the DNA. The sample includes about 14,000 clones, with 77% observed a single time. Of the sample, roughly 19% is held by the ten largest clones.

Trimming at the junction amounts to 3 bases on V and 1 base on J, and the germline ends lie 10 bases apart. The CDR3 holds 14 amino acids from the cysteine to the phenylalanine. Kept here is only the CDR3 DNA, which spans 42 bases and is read in frame from base 1. CDR1 and CDR2 are drawn from the germline V gene (reference sequence): SGHNT, YYREEE. The specimen comprised unsorted PBMCs, sampled 1.3 years before starting antiretroviral therapy. This TCR was sampled from a man between 40 and 49 years old with HIV. The chain is assembled from TRBV5-4 and TRBJ1-1; possibly the D gene is TRBD1, per 6 matching bases. The bases read TGTGCCAGCAGCTCGGACAGTAAGAACACTGAAGCTTTCTTT. Its protein is CASSSDSKNTEAFF. The full variable domain, with segments outside the CDR3 supplied by the reference TRBV5-4 and TRBJ1-1 proteins, appears as ETGVTQSPTHLIKTRGQQVTLRCSSQSGHNTVSWYQQALGQGPQFIFQYYREEENGRGNFPPRFSGLQFPNYSSELNVNALELDDSALYLCASSSDSKNTEAFFGQGTRLTVV.